These 30 T cell receptor beta chains came from one sample sequenced in a study of human T cells and chemical hapten exposure. Time point: patch test 3, about 24 weeks after DPC sensitization. Treatment here: therapeutic diphenylcyclopropenone sensitization with weekly scalp DPC. TCRdb re-derived calls from the RACE reads in MiXCR, one entry per CDR3 protein. Of about 82,000 distinct CDR3 sequences in the sample, over 10% were seen once. Sample: whole blood, taken in connection with sensitization to the hapten diphenylcyclopropenone (DPC). These TCRs come from a woman aged 45 to 65 with alopecia areata. Some clones in this sample may be carry-over from other donors' samples.

This clonotype was counted between two and nine times. The chain couples TRBV29-1 to TRBJ1-1; D is undetermined. CDR3 length: 12 residues. V lost 7 bases, J lost 1 base, and 10 bases lay in between. The germline gives CDR1 SQVTM, CDR2 ANQGSEA. The CDR3 DNA is TGCAGCGACTCCCAGGAGAACACTGAAGCTTTCTTT. Protein: CSDSQENTEAFF. The whole variable domain, filled in from reference TRBV29-1 and TRBJ1-1, reads SAVISQKPSRDICQRGTSLTIQCQVDSQVTMMFWYRQQPGQSLTLIATANQGSEATYESGFVIDKFPISRPNLTFSTLTVSNMSPEDSSIYLCSDSQENTEAFFGQGTRLTVV.

This clonotype was recorded a few times. V and J are TRBV5-1 and TRBJ1-4; D is perhaps TRBD1 (5 bases). The CDR3 loop spans 15 amino acids. V was trimmed by 3 bases and J by 0 bases, leaving 9 bases between them. CDR1 SGHRS and CDR2 YFSETQ come from the germline V gene. CDR3 sequence: CASSWGPTTNEKLFF. CDR3 nucleotide sequence: TGCGCCAGCAGCTGGGGACCGACAACTAATGAAAAACTGTTTTTT.

The chain joins TRBV30 to TRBJ2-3; no reliable D call. Trimming removed 4 bases from V and 6 bases from J, with 8 bases in between. The CDR3 runs 11 residues. Germline V lookup: CDR1 GTSNPN, CDR2 SVGIG (reference sequence). This chain's CDR3 is CAWNFRDTQYF. The CDR3 nucleotides are TGTGCCTGGAACTTCAGGGATACGCAGTATTTT.

This clonotype showed up just a few times. This chain uses TRBV28 with TRBJ1-1; 7 bases are a match to TRBD1. With V trimmed by 6 bases and J by 1 base, 5 bases remained unmatched. Germline CDR1 MDHEN, CDR2 SYDVKM. The length of the CDR3 is 14 residues. The CDR3 bases are TGTGCCAGCAGCCAGACAGGGACGAACACTGAAGCTTTCTTT. As protein: CASSQTGTNTEAFF.

The sample holds a few counts of this clonotype. The genes are TRBV7-9 and TRBJ1-6; D might be TRBD1 (5 bases). Germline assignment: CDR1 SEHNR and CDR2 FQNEAQ (reference sequence). The CDR3 is made up of 16 amino acids. Trimming took off 5 bases at V and 9 bases at J, with 20 bases between the two ends. CDR3 nucleotide sequence: TGTGCCAGCAGCCTACGGTCCGGGGGAGGGAGTTCACCCCTCCACTTT. Its translation: CASSLRSGGGSSPLHF.

V is TRBV2 and J is TRBJ2-2, with 9 bases identical to TRBD1. J was trimmed by 4 bases and V by 6 bases; bases with no gene match: 6. The CDR3 has 15 residues. Germline CDR1 is SNHLY and CDR2 is FYNNEI. The DNA for the CDR3 is TGTGCCAGCAGAAAGGACAGGGGTAGCACCGGGGAGCTGTTTTTT. Translated, it gives CASRKDRGSTGELFF.

The chain has TRBV7-8 and TRBJ2-3; 12 nucleotides agree with TRBD2. The CDR3 has 18 amino acids. Germline V CDR1 and CDR2: SGHVS, FQNEAQ. Germline trimming cut 3 bases from V and 3 bases from J; bases unmatched to any gene: 10. This CDR3 reads CASSLVSSGRARTDTQYF. The CDR3 DNA is TGTGCCAGCAGCTTGGTCTCTAGCGGGAGGGCCAGAACAGATACGCAGTATTTT.

This clonotype was counted only a few times. The chain joins TRBV27 to TRBJ2-7; the D call may be TRBD1 or TRBD2 (5 bases each). Per germline, CDR1 MNHEY and CDR2 SMNVEV (reference sequence). V was shortened by 4 bases and J by 4 bases, with 8 bases between the two germline ends. This CDR3 comprises 12 residues. CDR3 DNA: TGTGCCAGCAGTTCGAGGGGTTACGAGCAGTACTTC. Translation gives CASSSRGYEQYF.

This clonotype came up many times. The chain links TRBV29-1 to TRBJ1-4, with TRBD1 as a possible D gene (5 bases). This CDR3 region has 12 residues. The V end lost 6 bases, the J end lost 6 bases, and 11 bases lay between the germline ends. The germline CDR1 and CDR2 sequences are SQVTM and ANQGSEA. CDR3 coding DNA: TGCAGCGTCCACGGGACGGATGAAAAACTGTTTTTT. It encodes CSVHGTDEKLFF.

In this sample, this clonotype turned up a few times. The chain uses TRBV7-3 and TRBJ1-1; the D gene is possibly TRBD1 (6 bases). CDR3 size: 13 residues. Deletions cut 1 base from V and 6 bases from J, with 9 bases between. Germline V gene sequence: CDR1 SGHTA, CDR2 FQGTGA. In nucleotides, the CDR3 is TGTGCCAGCAGCTTAAGGGGGGCTTCTGAAGCTTTCTTT. Its protein is CASSLRGASEAFF.

This clonotype was seen more than once but under ten times. The chain links TRBV7-9 to TRBJ2-5, with 10 bases aligning to TRBD2. The length of the CDR3 is 15 residues. The germline CDR1 and CDR2 sequences are SEHNR and FQNEAQ (reference sequence). V lost 4 bases, J lost 2 bases, and 4 bases stayed unmatched. The CDR3 DNA reads as TGTGCCAGCAGCTCAGCGGGAGGGCCACAAGAGACCCAGTACTTC. This gives the protein CASSSAGGPQETQYF.

This clonotype was detected many times. The V call is TRBV2, the J call TRBJ2-3; D is unresolved. Per the germline V gene, CDR1 is SNHLY and CDR2 is FYNNEI. This CDR3 is built from 13 residues. With 11 bases removed from V and 2 bases from J, the gap between germline ends came to 14 bases. CDR3 residues: CAGEPNYTDTQYF. CDR3 coding DNA: TGTGCCGGAGAACCAAATTACACAGATACGCAGTATTTT.

The chain combines TRBV5-1 with TRBJ2-1, with D possibly called TRBD1 or TRBD2 (5 bases each). Germline V gives CDR1 SGHRS, CDR2 YFSETQ. The CDR3 is 15 residues long. The germline V and J ends were trimmed by 0 bases and 12 bases, with 19 bases remaining between them. The CDR3, as DNA: TGCGCCAGCAGCTTGGATCCCCTAAGGGACGCGCCGCAGTTCTTC. Its translation: CASSLDPLRDAPQFF.

A few counts support this clonotype. The chain combines TRBV6-4 with TRBJ1-1; D is unresolved. The germline V gene encodes CDR1 MRHNA and CDR2 SNTAGT. The length of the CDR3 is 13 residues. Trimming removed 8 bases from V and 2 bases from J, with 12 bases in between. CDR3 sequence reads: CASAPSLNTEAFF. CDR3 in DNA: TGTGCCAGCGCACCCAGCCTTAACACTGAAGCTTTCTTT.

This clonotype was seen a handful of times. The chain recombines TRBV12-3 or TRBV12-4 with TRBJ1-5, with D tentatively TRBD1 (5 bases). Trimming stripped 5 bases from V and 9 bases from J, with 17 bases between. CDR3 size: 14 residues. CDR3 DNA: TGTGCCAGCAGTGATCAGGGTTCTCTTACGCCCCAGCATTTT. Translating it yields CASSDQGSLTPQHF.

V is TRBV12-3 or TRBV12-4 and J is TRBJ1-2, with D possibly matching TRBD1 (5 bases). Between the trimmed V and J ends, which lost 2 bases and 5 bases, there was a span of 9 bases. This CDR3 contains 13 residues. CDR3 sequence reads: CASSLQGGYGYTF. The DNA of the CDR3 is TGTGCCAGCAGTTTACAGGGAGGGTATGGCTACACCTTC.

J is TRBJ2-7 and V is TRBV4-1, with 8 nucleotides matching TRBD2. The CDR3 spans 17 residues. CDR1 and CDR2 from the germline V gene are MGHRA and YSYEKL. V lost 0 bases to trimming and J lost 0 bases; unmatched junction nucleotides: 7. For the CDR3, the DNA is TGCGCCAGCAGCCAAGAATCTGAGCGGGAGCTCTCCTACGAGCAGTACTTC. This translates into CASSQESERELSYEQYF.

In this sample, this clonotype turned up many times. The chain carries TRBV20-1 and TRBJ1-6; no reliable D call. This CDR3 comprises 13 residues. The V gene lost 2 bases and the J gene lost 1 base, with 3 bases spanning the gap. Germline CDR1 and CDR2: DFQATT and SNEGSKA (reference sequence). The DNA of the CDR3 is TGCAGTGCTAGAAGTTCCTATAATTCACCCCTCCACTTT. Residues: CSARSSYNSPLHF.

V and J are TRBV20-1 and TRBJ1-1, with D uncertain. The germline gives CDR1 DFQATT, CDR2 SNEGSKA (reference sequence). This CDR3 has 14 residues. Trimming shortened V by 3 bases and J by 6 bases, and 17 bases separated the two germline ends. CDR3 residues: CSASGSPVGSEAFF. The CDR3 nucleotides read TGCAGTGCTAGTGGTTCGCCCGTTGGCTCTGAAGCTTTCTTT.

This clonotype turned up a few times. The rearrangement uses TRBV7-6 and TRBJ1-3; 7 bases align to TRBD1. Germline trimming cut 4 bases from V and 3 bases from J; bases unmatched to any gene: 9. The germline V gene encodes CDR1 SGHVS and CDR2 FNYEAQ. The CDR3 has 16 amino acids. CDR3 in DNA: TGTGCCAGCAGCTCGAGAGCGGGACAGAGTGGAAACACCATATATTTT. Its protein product is CASSSRAGQSGNTIYF.

This clonotype was counted between two and nine times. The chain links TRBV19 to TRBJ1-2; D is uncertain. The length of the CDR3 is 16 residues. The germline gives CDR1 LNHDA, CDR2 SQIVND (reference sequence). The ends were cut back, 7 bases at V and 3 bases at J, with 21 bases in the middle. The CDR3 spells CASNPRRKNPYYGYTF. CDR3 in DNA: TGTGCCAGTAACCCCCGACGCAAAAATCCTTACTATGGCTACACCTTC.

This clonotype was counted ten times or more. This chain joins TRBV11-2 and TRBJ2-3; D is uncertain. V was cut by 2 bases and J by 10 bases, with 10 bases left in between. Germline V CDR1 and CDR2: SGHAT, FQNNGV. The CDR3 is 12 amino acids. As DNA, the CDR3 is TGTGCCAGCAGCTTAACCTCTCCAGCGCAGTATTTT. Its protein is CASSLTSPAQYF. Full variable domain (missing parts from reference TRBV11-2 and TRBJ2-3): EAGVAQSPRYKIIEKRQSVAFWCNPISGHATLYWYQQILGQGPKLLIQFQNNGVVDDSQLPKDRFSAERLKGVDSTLKIQPAKLEDSAVYLCASSLTSPAQYFGPGTRLTVL.

The table lists this clonotype with a few counts. V and J are TRBV14 and TRBJ2-1, with 8 bases lining up with TRBD2. Germline V lookup: CDR1 SGHDN, CDR2 FVKESK. V dropped 7 bases and J dropped 4; count of bases not matched to a gene: 12. The CDR3 consists of 16 residues. The DNA of the CDR3 is TGTGCCAGCACCTCCAGCGCGCCGGGAGGGTACAATGAGCAGTTCTTC. It is translated as CASTSSAPGGYNEQFF.

The chain is built from TRBV29-1 and TRBJ2-3; 9 nucleotides agree with TRBD2. This CDR3 has 15 residues. Germline V gene sequence: CDR1 SQVTM, CDR2 ANQGSEA. V shed 1 base, J shed 3 bases, and the junction held 5 bases outside the gene matches. CDR3 bases: TGCAGCGTTGAAGTTATAGCGGGAGTAACAGATACGCAGTATTTT. Translation: CSVEVIAGVTDTQYF.

This clonotype came up a few times. The chain joins TRBV29-1 to TRBJ2-7; TRBD2 aligns across 11 bases. CDR1 SQVTM and CDR2 ANQGSEA come from the germline V gene. The CDR3 runs 14 residues. J was trimmed by 6 bases and V by 2 bases; bases with no gene match: 6. The CDR3 sequence is CSVEMLAGGGEQYF. The CDR3 DNA is TGCAGCGTTGAAATGCTAGCGGGAGGTGGCGAGCAGTACTTC.

Many counts were recorded for this clonotype. The gene calls are TRBV28 and TRBJ2-1, with TRBD1 identical over 11 bases. With V trimmed by 7 bases and J by 8 bases, 10 bases remained unmatched. This CDR3 comprises 15 residues. CDR1 MDHEN and CDR2 SYDVKM come from the germline V gene. The CDR3 here is CASIPWGTGGDEQFF. DNA of the CDR3: TGTGCCAGCATCCCCTGGGGGACAGGGGGAGATGAGCAGTTCTTC.

Many counts were recorded for this clonotype. The chain has TRBV6-5 and TRBJ2-1; 7 nucleotides agree with TRBD2. CDR3 length: 12 amino acids. V shed 6 bases and J 12 bases; nucleotides not matched to a gene: 8. Germline V gives CDR1 MNHEY, CDR2 SVGAGI. The CDR3 loop is CASRDRLARQFF. The CDR3 bases are TGTGCCAGCAGGGACCGACTAGCCCGGCAGTTCTTC.

The CDR3 spells CASSQTINSEKLFF. CDR3 in DNA: TGTGCCAGCAGCCAAACGATAAACAGCGAGAAACTGTTTTTT. The chain links TRBV11-2 to TRBJ1-4, with no clear D. V was pared by 5 bases and J by 11 bases, with 18 bases between. Germline V lookup: CDR1 SGHAT, CDR2 FQNNGV. The CDR3 is 14 amino acids. Variable domain in full (rest from reference TRBV11-2 and TRBJ1-4): EAGVAQSPRYKIIEKRQSVAFWCNPISGHATLYWYQQILGQGPKLLIQFQNNGVVDDSQLPKDRFSAERLKGVDSTLKIQPAKLEDSAVYLCASSQTINSEKLFFGSGTQLSVL.

Many counts were recorded for this clonotype. This chain joins TRBV20-1 and TRBJ2-5; 8 bases match TRBD1. The CDR3 loop spans 17 amino acids. Germline V gene lookup returns CDR1 DFQATT and CDR2 SNEGSKA (reference sequence). Germline trimming cut 6 bases from V and 3 bases from J; bases unmatched to any gene: 18. DNA of the CDR3: TGCAGTGCACTACCCCGAGTCGTCAGGGGGCAGGAAGAGACCCAGTACTTC. This codes for CSALPRVVRGQEETQYF.

This clonotype has more than one count but fewer than ten. The chain recombines TRBV20-1 with TRBJ1-5; D unclear. Germline CDR1 and CDR2: DFQATT and SNEGSKA (reference sequence). This CDR3 comprises 12 residues. V was pared by 2 bases and J by 1 base, with 3 bases between. CDR3 region: CSARSSNQPQHF. The CDR3 DNA follows: TGCAGTGCTAGATCCAGCAATCAGCCCCAGCATTTT.